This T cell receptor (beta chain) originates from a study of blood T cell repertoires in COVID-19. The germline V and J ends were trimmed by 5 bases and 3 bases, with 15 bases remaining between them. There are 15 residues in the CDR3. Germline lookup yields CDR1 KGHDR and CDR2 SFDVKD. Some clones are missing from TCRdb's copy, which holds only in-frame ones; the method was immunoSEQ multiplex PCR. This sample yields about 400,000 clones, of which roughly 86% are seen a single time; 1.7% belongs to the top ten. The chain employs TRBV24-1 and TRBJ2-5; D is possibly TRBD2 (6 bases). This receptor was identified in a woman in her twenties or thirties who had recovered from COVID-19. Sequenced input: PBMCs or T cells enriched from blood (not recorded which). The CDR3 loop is CATSGISAGKETQYF. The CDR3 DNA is TGTGCCACCAGTGGAATTTCAGCGGGTAAAGAGACCCAGTACTTC.